The 18 T cell receptor beta chains listed next were all sequenced from one sample in a study of identical twins. TCRdb processed the 5' RACE reads anew with MiXCR; each CDR3 protein has one entry. This table has 640,000 or so distinct CDR3 sequences, over 5% appearing once. Specimen: naive T cells sorted from blood. The receptors originated from a man aged 18 to 35 in good health.

This clonotype was counted between two and nine times. The chain joins TRBV29-1 to TRBJ2-5, with 10 nucleotides matching TRBD2. The V segment lost 5 bases and the J segment 5 bases; nucleotides outside the gene matches: 5. Germline values: CDR1 SQVTM, CDR2 ANQGSEA. The CDR3 totals 13 residues. The DNA for the CDR3 is TGCAGCGTTAGAGCGGGAGGGCCGGAGACCCAGTACTTC. Its protein is CSVRAGGPETQYF.

This chain uses TRBV7-9 with TRBJ1-1, with D maybe TRBD1 (5 bases). This CDR3 region has 14 residues. CDR1 and CDR2 (germline): SEHNR, FQNEAQ (reference sequence). V was clipped by 1 base and J by 6 bases, with 12 bases between them. The CDR3 is CASSLGQMFAEAFF. For the CDR3, the DNA is TGTGCCAGCAGCTTAGGACAGATGTTCGCTGAAGCTTTCTTT.

This clonotype came up many times. The chain has TRBV7-9 and TRBJ1-2, with D tentatively TRBD1 (5 bases). The CDR3 extends over 15 amino acids. Per the germline V gene, CDR1 is SEHNR and CDR2 is FQNEAQ (reference sequence). V shed 3 bases and J shed 2 bases, with 13 bases lying between them. Here the CDR3 DNA reads TGTGCCAGCAGCTTTTTAGGGGAGGGGAACTATGGCTACACCTTC. It codes for CASSFLGEGNYGYTF.

This clonotype was counted a few times. The chain is built from TRBV5-1 and TRBJ1-2; maybe TRBD1 (5 bases). Trimming cost V 5 bases and J 3 bases, with 14 bases left between them. Germline lookup yields CDR1 SGHRS and CDR2 YFSETQ. The CDR3 is 14 amino acids. The CDR3: CASRTTGADYGYTF. CDR3 DNA sequence: TGCGCCAGCAGAACCACCGGGGCTGACTATGGCTACACCTTC.

The rearrangement uses TRBV12-5 and TRBJ2-4, with TRBD2 matching 11 bases. This CDR3 has 19 residues. J lost 3 bases, V lost 6 bases, and 16 bases had no gene match. Germline V gives CDR1 LGHNT, CDR2 FRNRAP. Written as DNA, the CDR3 is TGTGCTAGTGGCCAGAGTTTTACTAGCGGGAGCGTAGTCAAAAACATTCAGTACTTC. It specifies CASGQSFTSGSVVKNIQYF.

In this sample, this clonotype turned up a few times. The chain carries TRBV5-1 and TRBJ2-7; perhaps TRBD1 as D (7 bases). The CDR3 is 17 residues long. V lost 1 base and J 8 bases, leaving 25 bases between the germline ends. Germline loops: CDR1 SGHRS, CDR2 YFSETQ. CDR3 sequence reads: CASSLSQGGLHPEKQYF. The CDR3 DNA sequence: TGCGCCAGCAGCTTGAGTCAGGGGGGCCTCCACCCGGAAAAGCAGTACTTC.

Ten or more counts support this clonotype. The V and J genes are TRBV10-3 and TRBJ2-1; TRBD1 matches at 11 bases. The germline CDR1 and CDR2 sequences are ENHRY and SYGVKD. CDR3 length equals 15 residues. With V trimmed by 2 bases and J by 3 bases, 0 bases remained unmatched. The CDR3 region has the DNA TGTGCCATCAGTGAGGGGACAGGGGGCTACAATGAGCAGTTCTTC. It yields the protein CAISEGTGGYNEQFF.

The V gene is TRBV27, the J gene TRBJ2-5; TRBD2 aligns across 12 bases. Germline CDR1 reads MNHEY; CDR2 reads SMNVEV (reference sequence). The CDR3 has 18 residues. With 4 bases clipped from V and 4 bases from J, the junction kept 13 bases outside the gene matches. The CDR3 DNA reads as TGTGCCAGCAGTTCCATATCCGCAGGACTAGCGGGAAGAGAGACCCAGTACTTC. Encoded protein: CASSSISAGLAGRETQYF.

This clonotype was recorded many times. The V call is TRBV9, the J call TRBJ2-2, with D possibly matching TRBD1 (5 bases). Germline-derived CDR1 and CDR2 are SGDLS and YYNGEE. This CDR3 contains 13 residues. Between the trimmed V and J ends, which lost 5 bases and 6 bases, there was a span of 11 bases. The CDR3: CASRTVWAGELFF. CDR3 sequence (DNA): TGTGCCAGCAGGACAGTCTGGGCCGGGGAGCTGTTTTTT. Filled out from reference TRBV9 and TRBJ2-2, the complete variable domain reads DSGVTQTPKHLITATGQRVTLRCSPRSGDLSVYWYQQSLDQGLQFLIQYYNGEERAKGNILERFSAQQFPDLHSELNLSSLELGDSALYFCASRTVWAGELFFGEGSRLTVL.

This clonotype occurred many times. This CDR3 is CSARETPYQETQYF. The CDR3 DNA reads TGCAGTGCTAGAGAGACGCCTTACCAAGAGACCCAGTACTTC. The rearrangement joins TRBV20-1 to TRBJ2-5; D remains ambiguous. This CDR3 contains 14 residues. Between the trimmed V and J ends, which lost 0 bases and 0 bases, there was a span of 8 bases. Germline V gene lookup returns CDR1 DFQATT and CDR2 SNEGSKA (reference sequence).

V usage is TRBV20-1 and J usage is TRBJ2-2; D remains ambiguous. The germline CDR1 and CDR2 sequences are DFQATT and SNEGSKA (reference sequence). The CDR3 covers 13 residues. V lost 3 bases and J lost 4, with 9 bases in between. The CDR3 bases are TGCAGTGCTAGCCCCACTTTCACCGGGGAGCTGTTTTTT. Encoded protein: CSASPTFTGELFF.

The chain carries TRBV5-1 and TRBJ2-2; 8 nucleotides agree with TRBD1. Germline-derived CDR1 and CDR2 are SGHRS and YFSETQ. The CDR3 extends over 16 amino acids. V was clipped by 4 bases and J by 6 bases; unmatched bases: 11. CDR3 sequence: CASSVDRGLLAGELFF. Here the CDR3 DNA reads TGCGCCAGCAGCGTAGACAGGGGTCTACTTGCCGGGGAGCTGTTTTTT.

This clonotype was counted at least ten times. This chain uses TRBV20-1 with TRBJ2-1; TRBD2 might be the D (6 bases). V was trimmed by 5 bases and J by 4 bases, leaving 18 bases between them. The CDR3 spans 15 residues. The germline V gene has CDR1 DFQATT and CDR2 SNEGSKA (reference sequence). The DNA for the CDR3 is TGCAGTGCTCCACAGAGCGGGCTAGCGTACAATGAGCAGTTCTTC. Its protein is CSAPQSGLAYNEQFF.

This clonotype was detected a few times. This sequence joins TRBV12-5 and TRBJ2-3; 9 nucleotides line up with TRBD2. Germline-derived CDR1 and CDR2 are LGHNT and FRNRAP. There are 16 residues in the CDR3. V dropped 2 bases and J dropped 2; count of bases not matched to a gene: 5. Written as DNA, the CDR3 is TGTGCTAGTGGTTTGCTCGGGACTAGCTACACAGATACGCAGTATTTT. Encoded protein: CASGLLGTSYTDTQYF.

At least ten counts were recorded for this clonotype. The chain recombines TRBV6-5 with TRBJ2-7; tentatively, D is TRBD2 (6 bases). Germline values: CDR1 MNHEY, CDR2 SVGAGI. This CDR3 contains 11 residues. V was pared by 8 bases and J by 4 bases, with 9 bases between. The CDR3 bases are TGTGCCAGCTTCGCGGGGTACGAGCAGTACTTC. Its protein is CASFAGYEQYF.

This clonotype was seen a few times. The rearrangement joins TRBV18 to TRBJ2-7; the D gene is possibly TRBD2 (7 bases). V was cut by 6 bases and J by 2 bases, with 20 bases left in between. Germline values: CDR1 KGHSH, CDR2 LQKENI. This CDR3 is built from 16 residues. CDR3 in amino acids: CASSRITGTTPYEQYV. The CDR3 coding sequence is TGTGCCAGCTCCCGAATTACAGGGACTACTCCCTACGAGCAGTACGTC.

In its sample, this clonotype was seen many times. V and J are TRBV4-3 and TRBJ1-3; TRBD1 might be the D (5 bases). CDR3 length: 15 residues. V was pared by 0 bases and J by 4 bases, with 10 bases between. Germline V gene sequence: CDR1 LGHNA, CDR2 YSLEER. The DNA of the CDR3 is TGCGCCAGCAGCCAAGACAGGGCGGACGGAAACACCATATATTTT. Protein product: CASSQDRADGNTIYF.

This rearrangement joins TRBV7-2 to TRBJ1-6, with D hard to call. Germline values: CDR1 SGHTA, CDR2 FQGNSA. The V end was cut by 5 bases, the J end by 8 bases, with 10 bases between. The CDR3 runs to 13 residues. CDR3 sequence reads: CASSLDVDSPLHF. The CDR3 DNA follows: TGTGCCAGCAGCCTCGATGTAGATTCACCCCTCCACTTT.